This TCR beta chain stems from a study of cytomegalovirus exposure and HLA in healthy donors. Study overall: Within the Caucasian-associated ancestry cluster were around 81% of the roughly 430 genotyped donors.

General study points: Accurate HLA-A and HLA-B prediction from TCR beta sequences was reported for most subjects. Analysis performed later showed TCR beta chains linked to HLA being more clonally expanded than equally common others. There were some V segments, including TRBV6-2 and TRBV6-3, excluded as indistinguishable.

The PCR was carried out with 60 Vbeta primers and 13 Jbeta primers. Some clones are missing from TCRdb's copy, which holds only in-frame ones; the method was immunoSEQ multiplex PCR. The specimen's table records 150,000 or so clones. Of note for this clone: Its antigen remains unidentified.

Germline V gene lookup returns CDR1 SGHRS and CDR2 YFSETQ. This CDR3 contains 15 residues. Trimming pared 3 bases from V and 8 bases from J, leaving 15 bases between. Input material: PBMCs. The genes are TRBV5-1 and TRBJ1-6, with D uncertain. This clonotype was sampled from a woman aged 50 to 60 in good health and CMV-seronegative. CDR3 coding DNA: TGCGCCAGCAGCTCAACTTCGCTGAAAGATTCACCCCTCCACTTT. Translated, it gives CASSSTSLKDSPLHF.